These 26 T cell receptor beta chains were all obtained from the same sample, sequenced in a study of CDR3 diversity in severe acne. TCRdb independently ran MiXCR on the PCR reads; one entry per CDR3 protein. This repertoire shows roughly 100,000 distinct CDR3 sequences, about half found once; its top ten account for around 12%. Material: blood. These receptors all come from a male donor with acne.

This clonotype qualifies as medium-sized. This sequence joins TRBV5-5 and TRBJ2-7; a possible D gene is TRBD2 (6 bases). The length of the CDR3 is 13 residues. V gave up 2 bases and J gave up 4 bases, with 10 bases separating them. Germline-derived CDR1 and CDR2 are SGHKS and YYEKEE (reference sequence). CDR3 loop: CASSFREAYEQYF. In DNA form, the CDR3 reads TGTGCCAGCAGCTTCAGGGAGGCTTACGAGCAGTACTTC.

The CDR3 bases are TGTGCCAGCTCACCAGGGGTCGAAATGAACACTGAAGCTTTCTTT. Translating it yields CASSPGVEMNTEAFF. V is TRBV25-1 and J is TRBJ1-1; D is possibly TRBD1 (6 bases). The germline V gene encodes CDR1 MGHDK and CDR2 SYGVNS. V dropped 8 bases and J dropped 0 bases, with 16 bases sitting between them. The CDR3 has 15 residues. Complete variable domain (other parts from reference TRBV25-1 and TRBJ1-1): EADIYQTPRYLVIGTGKKITLECSQTMGHDKMYWYQQDPGMELHLIHYSYGVNSTEKGDLSSESTVSRIRTEHFPLTLESARPSHTSQYLCASSPGVEMNTEAFFGQGTRLTVV.

In the case of this clonotype: One end of the junction varies from germline; a read error may be responsible. V gene TRBV29-1 combines with J gene TRBJ2-1; D may correspond to TRBD1 or TRBD2 (5 bases each). The CDR3 is 14 residues long. CDR1 is SQVTM, CDR2 ANQGSEA, per germline. CDR3 loop: CSVDPGTHWNGQFF. CDR3 DNA: TGCAGCGTTGACCCGGGGACCCATTGGAATGGGCAGTTCTTC.

The chain has TRBV4-1 and TRBJ2-7; D ambiguous. From germline, CDR1 is MGHRA and CDR2 YSYEKL. Between the trimmed V and J ends, which lost 2 bases and 5 bases, there was a span of 7 bases. The CDR3 is 12 residues long. The CDR3 nucleotides read TGCGCCAGCAGCCAACCTTTTGACGAGCAGTACTTC. Encoded protein: CASSQPFDEQYF.

The chain links TRBV4-2 to TRBJ2-1; 12 bases line up with TRBD2. V gave up 1 base and J gave up 9 bases; unmatched junction bases: 4. Germline V gene sequence: CDR1 LGHNA, CDR2 YNFKEQ. The CDR3 contains 15 residues. The CDR3 is CASSQGLAGVVEQFF. CDR3 sequence (DNA): TGTGCCAGCAGCCAAGGACTAGCGGGAGTTGTTGAGCAGTTCTTC.

This rearrangement joins TRBV2 to TRBJ2-7; 10 nucleotides align to TRBD1. The CDR3 extends over 13 amino acids. Germline V lookup: CDR1 SNHLY, CDR2 FYNNEI. V lost 6 bases and J lost 6; bases outside the gene matches: 5. CDR3 protein: CASRDRGRAEQYF. The DNA for the CDR3 is TGTGCCAGCAGAGACAGGGGGCGGGCCGAGCAGTACTTC.

The V and J genes are TRBV25-1 and TRBJ2-7; 7 bases agree with TRBD1. CDR1 and CDR2 (germline): MGHDK, SYGVNS. The ends lost 8 bases at V and 3 bases at J; junction bases unmatched: 10. The CDR3 is made up of 14 amino acids. DNA for the CDR3: TGTGCCAGCGTACCCGGGACAGCACTCTACGAGCAGTACTTC. This codes for CASVPGTALYEQYF.

This clonotype was counted many times. The rearrangement links TRBV2 to TRBJ2-5; D gene ambiguous. This CDR3 has 13 residues. With 7 bases removed from V and 4 bases from J, the gap between germline ends came to 13 bases. Germline V gives CDR1 SNHLY, CDR2 FYNNEI. The DNA of the CDR3 is TGTGCCAGCATGTACAGCGTTTTAGAGACCCAGTACTTC. Translated: CASMYSVLETQYF.

This chain connects TRBV6-5 to TRBJ1-1; D not resolved. Per the germline V gene, CDR1 is MNHEY and CDR2 is SVGAGI. This CDR3 is built from 14 residues. V lost 2 bases and J lost 0, with 7 bases in between. CDR3 in amino acids: CASSYVSLNTEAFF. The CDR3, as DNA: TGTGCCAGCAGTTACGTCTCCTTGAACACTGAAGCTTTCTTT.

The gene calls are TRBV5-6 and TRBJ1-2; the D is unclear. V was cut by 0 bases and J by 2 bases, with 8 bases left in between. The CDR3 is made up of 14 amino acids. From germline, CDR1 is SGHDT and CDR2 YYEEEE. The CDR3 spells CASSLAGGNYGYTF. CDR3 coding DNA: TGTGCCAGCAGCTTGGCTGGAGGGAACTATGGCTACACCTTC.

The chain employs TRBV7-9 and TRBJ2-7; perhaps TRBD2 as D (5 bases). Between the trimmed V and J ends, which lost 5 bases and 2 bases, there was a span of 13 bases. Germline V gene sequence: CDR1 SEHNR, CDR2 FQNEAQ (reference sequence). The CDR3 length is 14 residues. CDR3 region: CASSLSRAAYEQYF. CDR3 in DNA: TGTGCCAGCAGCCTGTCGAGGGCCGCCTACGAGCAGTACTTC.

The chain joins TRBV28 to TRBJ2-3; 16 bases agree with TRBD2. The CDR3 extends over 17 amino acids. V shed 11 bases and J 6 bases; nucleotides not matched to a gene: 14. Germline V gene sequence: CDR1 MDHEN, CDR2 SYDVKM. The CDR3 region is CAGPPGLAGGGVDTQYF. The CDR3 DNA reads as TGTGCCGGACCACCGGGACTAGCGGGAGGGGGGGTGGATACGCAGTATTTT.

The chain has TRBV7-9 and TRBJ2-5, with 7 bases lining up with TRBD1. The CDR3 is 14 residues long. Germline assignment: CDR1 SEHNR and CDR2 FQNEAQ (reference sequence). V dropped 1 base and J dropped 5; count of bases not matched to a gene: 4. The CDR3 loop is CASSLEGAGETQYF. The CDR3 region has the DNA TGTGCCAGCAGCTTAGAGGGGGCCGGGGAGACCCAGTACTTC.

Written as DNA, the CDR3 is TGTGCCAGCAGCTCGGGGAGGAGGGAAGGCGAGCAGTTCTTC. This encodes CASSSGRREGEQFF. The chain is built from TRBV5-4 and TRBJ2-1, with D maybe TRBD2 (6 bases). Trimming removed 3 bases from V and 10 bases from J, with 17 bases in between. Germline V gene lookup returns CDR1 SGHNT and CDR2 YYREEE (reference sequence). The CDR3 is 14 amino acids. Full variable domain (rest looked up from reference TRBV5-4 and TRBJ2-1): ETGVTQSPTHLIKTRGQQVTLRCSSQSGHNTVSWYQQALGQGPQFIFQYYREEENGRGNFPPRFSGLQFPNYSSELNVNALELDDSALYLCASSSGRREGEQFFGPGTRLTVL.

The rearrangement joins TRBV24-1 to TRBJ1-5, with 8 bases identical to TRBD1. Trimming took 3 bases from V and 1 from J; bases not matched to a gene: 4. This CDR3 is built from 16 residues. Germline CDR1 reads KGHDR; CDR2 reads SFDVKD. CDR3 sequence: CATSDGQGGSNQPQHF. CDR3 sequence (DNA): TGTGCCACCAGTGATGGACAGGGTGGAAGCAATCAGCCCCAGCATTTT.

The J gene is TRBJ1-2, the V gene TRBV24-1; 7 bases fit TRBD1. CDR3 length: 14 residues. The junction had 4 bases not matched to a gene; V was cut back by 1 base and J by 6 bases. In germline, CDR1 is KGHDR, CDR2 SFDVKD. The CDR3 loop reads CATSDFGTANGYTF. As DNA, the CDR3 is TGTGCCACCAGTGATTTCGGGACAGCGAATGGCTACACCTTC.

This chain connects TRBV20-1 to TRBJ2-1; perhaps TRBD2 as D (5 bases). V shed 6 bases and J shed 2 bases, with 20 bases lying between them. The V gene's germline CDR1 is DFQATT and CDR2 SNEGSKA (reference sequence). The CDR3 has 16 residues. The CDR3 DNA reads TGCAGTGCCAAAATGAGGACTGACCCTACCTACAATGAGCAGTTCTTC. Its protein product is CSAKMRTDPTYNEQFF.

This clonotype appeared a few times. A read error may produce the germline difference seen at one junction end. The V gene is TRBV20-1, the J gene TRBJ1-2; TRBD1 matches at 9 bases. The CDR3 is 15 amino acids. The germline CDR1 and CDR2 sequences are DFQATT and SNEGSKA (reference sequence). CDR3 DNA: TGCAGCTACCAACCCCCCGGACAGGGGACTCTTGGCCACACCTTC. It specifies CSYQPPGQGTLGHTF.

This clonotype appeared many times. This chain links TRBV25-1 with TRBJ1-2, with unresolved D. The germline V gene has CDR1 MGHDK and CDR2 SYGVNS. The CDR3 is 15 amino acids. Trimming stripped 3 bases from V and 0 bases from J, with 11 bases between. The CDR3 DNA reads TGTGCCAGCAGTGACAGCAGCCAGGCTAACTATGGCTACACCTTC. It is translated as CASSDSSQANYGYTF.

This clonotype was seen a single time. The chain employs TRBV29-1 and TRBJ1-2; 8 nucleotides match TRBD1. Germline V lookup: CDR1 SQVTM, CDR2 ANQGSEA. The CDR3 is 11 amino acids. The junction had 5 bases not matched to a gene; V was cut back by 6 bases and J by 8 bases. The CDR3 bases are TGCAGCGTCGGACAGGGCGACGGCTACACCTTC. This codes for CSVGQGDGYTF.

The CDR3 DNA is TGTGCCAGTAGTATAGCACTAGCGGGGTACAATGAGCAGTTCTTC. Translated: CASSIALAGYNEQFF. The V call is TRBV19, the J call TRBJ2-1; 10 nucleotides line up with TRBD2. Germline CDR1 is LNHDA and CDR2 is SQIVND (reference sequence). The CDR3 is 15 residues long. With 1 base clipped from V and 4 bases from J, the junction kept 1 base outside the gene matches.

This clonotype was counted many times. This chain uses TRBV20-1 with TRBJ1-6; D gene uncertain. Per the germline V gene, CDR1 is DFQATT and CDR2 is SNEGSKA (reference sequence). There are 15 residues in the CDR3. V was clipped by 3 bases and J by 3 bases, with 12 bases between them. CDR3 in DNA: TGCAGTGCTAGTCCGTGGACTAACTATAATTCACCCCTCCACTTT. Encoded protein: CSASPWTNYNSPLHF.

This clonotype was seen many times. This sequence joins TRBV7-9 and TRBJ2-5; D tentatively fits TRBD1 or TRBD2 (5 bases each). The CDR3 sequence is 18 residues long. Trimming left V 5 bases short and J 3 bases short, with 25 bases between. CDR1 SEHNR and CDR2 FQNEAQ come from the germline V gene (reference sequence). The CDR3 reads CASSREHLGAQVKETQYF. CDR3 nucleotides: TGTGCCAGCAGCCGAGAGCATCTCGGGGCCCAGGTGAAAGAGACCCAGTACTTC.

The count of this clonotype is one. V gene TRBV7-9 combines with J gene TRBJ1-3; D gene unclear. This CDR3 region has 13 residues. Germline V lookup: CDR1 SEHNR, CDR2 FQNEAQ (reference sequence). Between the trimmed V and J ends, which lost 5 bases and 13 bases, there was a span of 18 bases. CDR3 DNA: TGTGCCAGCAGCACTAGCGGGGAGAGCCAAATATATTTT. This translates into CASSTSGESQIYF.

At least ten counts were recorded for this clonotype. The chain has TRBV10-3 and TRBJ2-5; 11 nucleotides agree with TRBD2. CDR3 length equals 16 residues. Germline lookup yields CDR1 ENHRY and CDR2 SYGVKD. Trimming at V came to 3 bases and at J to 4 bases, leaving 7 bases not matched to a gene. CDR3 DNA sequence: TGTGCCATCAGTGATAGAAAAACTAGCGGGGGAGAGACCCAGTACTTC. Translation gives CAISDRKTSGGETQYF.

The chain links TRBV25-1 to TRBJ1-5; D uncertain. Germline V gene data show CDR1 as MGHDK and CDR2 as SYGVNS. The CDR3 contains 14 residues. Trimming removed 5 bases from V and 0 bases from J, with 8 bases in between. The CDR3 is CASSRSYSNQPQHF. CDR3 coding DNA: TGTGCCAGCAGTCGCAGTTATAGCAATCAGCCCCAGCATTTT.